This is a list of T cell receptor beta chains from one sample in a study of blood T cell repertoires in COVID-19. Assay: immunoSEQ multiplex PCR; the TCRdb copy retains only in-frame clones and omits some. The sample records about 110,000 clones, under 75% being singletons. The specimen was peripheral blood. These receptors all stem from a woman aged 55-70 years with acute or convalescent COVID-19. CDR3s include the opening cysteine and the closing phenylalanine or tryptophan. Fields, in order: CDR3 length, D gene, clone size, V gene, J gene, CDR3 protein, CDR3 DNA. The D gene is left open where the match is weak. The listing skips clone size in some rows; elsewhere it reads once, few, many or a size class.

15	TRBD1	many	TRBV4-1	TRBJ2-7	CASSQDIGQGREQYF	TGCGCCAGCAGCCAAGATATAGGACAGGGTCGGGAGCAGTACTTC
13	TRBD1	-	TRBV25-1	TRBJ1-2	CASSESPDRGYTF	TGTGCCAGCAGTGAATCCCCGGACAGGGGCTACACCTTC
16	-	-	TRBV19	TRBJ1-5	CASSIDLRGWNQPQHF	TGTGCCAGTAGTATAGATCTCCGGGGTTGGAATCAGCCCCAGCATTTT
15	TRBD2	-	TRBV2	TRBJ2-5	CASREAGAPQETQYF	TGTGCCAGCAGAGAAGCGGGGGCGCCCCAAGAGACCCAGTACTTC
15	TRBD1	-	TRBV28	TRBJ1-1	CASSFPRTGHTEAFF	TGTGCCAGCAGTTTCCCCCGGACAGGACACACTGAAGCTTTCTTT
15	-	-	TRBV6-5	TRBJ2-1	CASSNGGTTYNEQFF	TGTGCCAGCAGCAACGGGGGGACAACCTACAATGAGCAGTTCTTC
21	-	-	TRBV4-1	TRBJ2-3	CASSQVPAGQRYRSSTDTQYF	TGCGCCAGCAGCCAAGTCCCCGCGGGACAGCGATACCGCTCTAGCACAGATACGCAGTATTTT
11	-	-	TRBV28	TRBJ1-6	CASSSPTPLHF	TGTGCCAGCAGTTCCCCAACACCCCTCCACTTT
14	TRBD1	-	TRBV19	TRBJ1-2	CASSIGQGLGGYTF	TGTGCCAGTAGTATCGGACAGGGATTGGGTGGCTACACCTTC
11	-	-	TRBV30	TRBJ1-2	CAWSARDRRTF	TGTGCCTGGAGTGCGCGGGACCGCCGCACCTTC
14	-	-	TRBV20-1	TRBJ1-4	CSASGGGANEKLFF	TGCAGTGCTAGTGGAGGGGGGGCCAATGAAAAACTGTTTTTT
16	-	-	TRBV27	TRBJ1-5	CASSHRPGRINQPQHF	TGTGCCAGCAGTCACCGTCCAGGGCGGATTAATCAGCCCCAGCATTTT
14	-	-	TRBV11-3	TRBJ2-7	CASSRGGGHDEQYF	TGTGCCAGCAGCCGAGGAGGGGGCCACGACGAGCAGTACTTC
15	TRBD1	-	TRBV18	TRBJ1-5	CASSPGTGSNQPQHF	TGTGCCAGCTCACCAGGGACAGGGAGCAACCAGCCCCAGCATTTT
13	TRBD2	-	TRBV11-2	TRBJ2-5	CASSLSGGQTQYF	TGTGCCAGCAGCCTCTCGGGGGGACAGACCCAGTACTTC
15	TRBD2	-	TRBV7-2	TRBJ2-1	CASSTAGVRSNEQFF	TGTGCCAGCAGCACCGCGGGGGTTAGGTCCAATGAGCAGTTCTTC
15	TRBD2	-	TRBV9	TRBJ2-3	CASSEGSGTADTQYF	TGTGCCAGCAGTGAGGGAAGCGGGACCGCAGATACGCAGTATTTT
15	TRBD2	-	TRBV11-2	TRBJ2-5	CASSLTGGLRETQYF	TGTGCCAGCAGCTTAACGGGGGGGCTTCGAGAGACCCAGTACTTC
14	-	once	TRBV27	TRBJ1-1	CASSFGGVNTEAFF	TGTGCCAGCAGTTTTGGAGGCGTCAACACTGAAGCTTTCTTT
13	TRBD1	-	TRBV7-3	TRBJ1-1	CASSSGGRTEAFF	TGTGCCAGCAGCTCAGGGGGACGCACTGAAGCTTTCTTT
15	-	-	TRBV7-8	TRBJ1-5	CASSSIWQSNQPQHF	TGTGCCAGCAGCTCCATCTGGCAGAGCAATCAGCCCCAGCATTTT
18	TRBD2	-	TRBV15	TRBJ2-5	CATSSVFTGGGSQETQYF	TGTGCCACCAGCAGCGTGTTTACAGGCGGGGGTTCCCAAGAGACCCAGTACTTC
14	-	-	TRBV7-8	TRBJ1-3	CASRPQRAGNTIYF	TGTGCCAGCAGACCACAGAGAGCTGGAAACACCATATATTTT
17	-	-	TRBV24-1	TRBJ2-3	CATSDSRRLESTDTQYF	TGTGCCACCAGTGACTCCCGTCGACTCGAATCTACAGATACGCAGTATTTT
13	-	-	TRBV28	TRBJ1-2	CAAGTGKNYGYTF	TGTGCCGCGGGGACCGGTAAAAACTATGGCTACACCTTC
15	TRBD2	-	TRBV4-2	TRBJ2-2	CASGSYGGFTGELFF	TGTGCCAGCGGATCATACGGGGGGTTCACCGGGGAGCTGTTTTTT
14	TRBD1	-	TRBV6-5	TRBJ1-6	CASPKQGGSSPLHF	TGTGCCAGCCCCAAACAGGGGGGGAGTTCACCCCTCCACTTT